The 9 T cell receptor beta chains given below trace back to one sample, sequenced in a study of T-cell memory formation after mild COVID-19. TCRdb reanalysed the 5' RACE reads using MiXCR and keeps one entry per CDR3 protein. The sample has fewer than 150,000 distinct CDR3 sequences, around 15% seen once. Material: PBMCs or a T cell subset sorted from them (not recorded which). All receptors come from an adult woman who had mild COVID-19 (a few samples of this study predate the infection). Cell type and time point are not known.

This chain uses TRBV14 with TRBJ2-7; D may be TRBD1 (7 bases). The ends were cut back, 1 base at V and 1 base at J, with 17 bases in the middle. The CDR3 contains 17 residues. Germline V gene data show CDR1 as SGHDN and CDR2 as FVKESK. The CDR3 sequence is CASSQVGTELASYEQYF. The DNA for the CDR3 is TGTGCCAGCAGCCAAGTCGGGACAGAACTAGCATCCTACGAGCAGTACTTC.

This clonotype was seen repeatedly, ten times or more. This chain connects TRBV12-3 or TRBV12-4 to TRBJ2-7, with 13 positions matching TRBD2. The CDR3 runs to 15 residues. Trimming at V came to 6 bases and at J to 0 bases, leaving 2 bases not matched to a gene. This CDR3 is CASRWTSGSSYEQYF. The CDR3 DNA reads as TGTGCCAGCAGATGGACTAGCGGGAGCTCCTACGAGCAGTACTTC.

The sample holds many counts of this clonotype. The CDR3 nucleotides are TGTGCCAGCAGTTTGGGAGGGGTGCCTCCCTACGAGCAGTACTTC. Amino acids: CASSLGGVPPYEQYF. The chain combines TRBV27 with TRBJ2-7; 7 nucleotides line up with TRBD2. V was pared by 3 bases and J by 2 bases, with 7 bases of the junction left unmatched. Germline V gives CDR1 MNHEY, CDR2 SMNVEV (reference sequence). This CDR3 comprises 15 residues.

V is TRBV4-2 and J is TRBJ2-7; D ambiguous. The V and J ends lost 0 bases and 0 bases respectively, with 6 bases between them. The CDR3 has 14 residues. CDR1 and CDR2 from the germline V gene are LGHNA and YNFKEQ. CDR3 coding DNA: TGTGCCAGCAGCCAAGACTTGGTCTCCTACGAGCAGTACTTC. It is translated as CASSQDLVSYEQYF.

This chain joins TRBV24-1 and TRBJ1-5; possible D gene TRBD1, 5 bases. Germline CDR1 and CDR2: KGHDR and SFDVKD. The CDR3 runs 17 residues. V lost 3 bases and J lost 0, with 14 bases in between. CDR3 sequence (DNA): TGTGCCACCAGTGATGGGACCACCGTCGGTAGCAATCAGCCCCAGCATTTT. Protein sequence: CATSDGTTVGSNQPQHF.

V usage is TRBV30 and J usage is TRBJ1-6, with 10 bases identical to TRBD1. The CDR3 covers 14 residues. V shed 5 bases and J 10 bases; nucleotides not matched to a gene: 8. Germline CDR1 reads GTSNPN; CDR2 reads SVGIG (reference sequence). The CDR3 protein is CAWGTGTGVSPLHF. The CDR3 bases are TGTGCCTGGGGTACCGGGACAGGGGTATCACCCCTCCACTTT. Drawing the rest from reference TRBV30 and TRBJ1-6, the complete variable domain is SQTIHQWPATLVQPVGSPLSLECTVEGTSNPNLYWYRQAAGRGLQLLFYSVGIGQISSEVPQNLSASRPQDRQFILSSKKLLLSDSGFYLCAWGTGTGVSPLHFGNGTRLTVT.

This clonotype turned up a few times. Here the CDR3 DNA reads TGTGCCAGCAGCTTAGTAGGGGGGCGGGAGCCCCAGCATTTT. Its protein product is CASSLVGGREPQHF. V gene TRBV7-2 combines with J gene TRBJ1-5; D is perhaps TRBD1 (6 bases). The CDR3 runs to 14 residues. Germline values: CDR1 SGHTA, CDR2 FQGNSA. Deletions cut 1 base from V and 8 bases from J, with 12 bases between.

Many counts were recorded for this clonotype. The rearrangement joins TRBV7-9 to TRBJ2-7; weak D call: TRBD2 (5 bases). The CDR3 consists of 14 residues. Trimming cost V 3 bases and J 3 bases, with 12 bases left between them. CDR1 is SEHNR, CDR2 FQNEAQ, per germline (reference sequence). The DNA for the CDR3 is TGTGCCAGCAGCTTGATAGCCGAGGGCTACGAGCAGTACTTC. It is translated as CASSLIAEGYEQYF.

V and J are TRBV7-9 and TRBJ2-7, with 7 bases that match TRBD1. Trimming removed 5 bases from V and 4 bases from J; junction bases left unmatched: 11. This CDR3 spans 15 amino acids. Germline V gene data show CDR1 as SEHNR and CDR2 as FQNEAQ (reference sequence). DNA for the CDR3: TGTGCCAGCAGCAAAGACACGACAGGGATATACGAGCAGTACTTC. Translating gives CASSKDTTGIYEQYF.